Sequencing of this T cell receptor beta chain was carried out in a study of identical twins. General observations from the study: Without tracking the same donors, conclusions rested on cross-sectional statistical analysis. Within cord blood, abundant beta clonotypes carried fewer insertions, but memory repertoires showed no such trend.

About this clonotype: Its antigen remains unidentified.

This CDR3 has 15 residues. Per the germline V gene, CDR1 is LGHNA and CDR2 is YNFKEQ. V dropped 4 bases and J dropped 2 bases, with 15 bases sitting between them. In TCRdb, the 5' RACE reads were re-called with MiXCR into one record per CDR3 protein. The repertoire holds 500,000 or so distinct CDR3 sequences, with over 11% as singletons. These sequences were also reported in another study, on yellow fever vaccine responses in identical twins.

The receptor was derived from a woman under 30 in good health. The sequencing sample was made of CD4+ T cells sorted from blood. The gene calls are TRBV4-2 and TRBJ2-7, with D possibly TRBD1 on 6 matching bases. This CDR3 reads CASSPTRGSAYEQYF. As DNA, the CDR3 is TGTGCCAGCAGCCCTACCAGGGGTAGCGCCTACGAGCAGTACTTC.